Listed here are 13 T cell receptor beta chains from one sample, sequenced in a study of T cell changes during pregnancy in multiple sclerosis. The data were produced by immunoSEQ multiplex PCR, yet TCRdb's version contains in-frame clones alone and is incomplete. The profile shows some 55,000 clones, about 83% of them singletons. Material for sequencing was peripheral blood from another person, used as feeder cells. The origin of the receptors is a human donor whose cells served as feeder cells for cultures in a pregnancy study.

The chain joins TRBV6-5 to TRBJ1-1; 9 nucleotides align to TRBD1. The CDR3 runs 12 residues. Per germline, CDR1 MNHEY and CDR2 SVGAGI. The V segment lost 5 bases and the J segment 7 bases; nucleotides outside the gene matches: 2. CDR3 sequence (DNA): TGTGCCAGCAGTGCGGGACAGGGTGAAGCTTTCTTT. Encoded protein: CASSAGQGEAFF.

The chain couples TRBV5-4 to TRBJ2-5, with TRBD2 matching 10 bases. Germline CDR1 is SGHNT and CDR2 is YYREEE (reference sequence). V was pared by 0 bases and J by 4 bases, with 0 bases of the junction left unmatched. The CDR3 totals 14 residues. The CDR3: CASSLGLAGETQYF. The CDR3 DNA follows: TGTGCCAGCAGCTTGGGACTAGCGGGAGAGACCCAGTACTTC.

The CDR3 spells CASKLDSYNEQFF. CDR3 nucleotide sequence: TGCGCCAGCAAACTCGACTCCTACAATGAGCAGTTCTTC. This rearrangement joins TRBV5-1 to TRBJ2-1, with no clear D. Between the trimmed V and J ends, which lost 6 bases and 0 bases, there was a span of 7 bases. This CDR3 comprises 13 residues. In germline, CDR1 is SGHRS, CDR2 YFSETQ.

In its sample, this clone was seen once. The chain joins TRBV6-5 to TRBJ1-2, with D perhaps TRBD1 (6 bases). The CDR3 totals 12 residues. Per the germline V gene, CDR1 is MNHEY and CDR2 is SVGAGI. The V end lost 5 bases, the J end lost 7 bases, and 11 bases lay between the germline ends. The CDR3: CASSRDNFGYTF. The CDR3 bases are TGTGCCAGCAGTCGGGACAATTTTGGCTACACCTTC.

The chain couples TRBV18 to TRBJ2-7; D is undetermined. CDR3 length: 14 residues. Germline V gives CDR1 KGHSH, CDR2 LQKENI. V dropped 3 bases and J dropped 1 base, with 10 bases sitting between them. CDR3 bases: TGTGCCAGCTCACCTAGTTCCAGTTCCTACGAGCAGTACTTC. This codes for CASSPSSSSYEQYF.

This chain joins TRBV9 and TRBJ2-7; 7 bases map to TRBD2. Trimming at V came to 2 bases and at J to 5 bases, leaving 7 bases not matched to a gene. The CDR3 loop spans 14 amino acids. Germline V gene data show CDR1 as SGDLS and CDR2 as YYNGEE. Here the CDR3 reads CASSVQTGGHEQYF. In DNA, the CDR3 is TGTGCCAGCAGCGTGCAAACGGGAGGCCACGAGCAGTACTTC.

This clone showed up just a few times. Here the CDR3 DNA reads TGTGCCAGCAGCCCTTCACGGGCGGAAGAGACCCAGTACTTC. Protein sequence: CASSPSRAEETQYF. V and J are TRBV7-7 and TRBJ2-5, with D unclear. Deletions cut 5 bases from V and 3 bases from J, with 13 bases between. The CDR3 totals 14 residues. Germline V gene data show CDR1 as SSHAT and CDR2 as FNYEAQ (reference sequence).

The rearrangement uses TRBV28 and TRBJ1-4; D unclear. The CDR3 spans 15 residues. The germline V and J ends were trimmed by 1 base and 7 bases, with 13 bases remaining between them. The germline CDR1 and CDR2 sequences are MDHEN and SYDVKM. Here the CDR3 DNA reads TGTGCCAGCAGTTTATCCCCCGGGCTCGGTGAAAAACTGTTTTTT. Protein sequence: CASSLSPGLGEKLFF.

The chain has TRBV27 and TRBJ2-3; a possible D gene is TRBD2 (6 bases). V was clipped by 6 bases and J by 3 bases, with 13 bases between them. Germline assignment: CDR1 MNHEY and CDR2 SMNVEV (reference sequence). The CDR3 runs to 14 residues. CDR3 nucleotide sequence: TGTGCCAGCAGGTGGGACTGGCGAACAGATACGCAGTATTTT. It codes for CASRWDWRTDTQYF.

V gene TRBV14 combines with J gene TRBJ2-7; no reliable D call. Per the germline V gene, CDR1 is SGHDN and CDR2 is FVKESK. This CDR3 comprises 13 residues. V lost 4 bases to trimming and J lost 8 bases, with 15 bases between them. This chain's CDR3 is CASSPFGPEQQYF. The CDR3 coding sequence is TGTGCCAGCAGCCCTTTCGGCCCAGAGCAGCAGTACTTC.

CDR3 loop: CASSLGGSSLSNQPQHF. DNA of the CDR3: TGTGCCAGCAGCTTAGGAGGCAGCTCCTTGAGCAATCAGCCCCAGCATTTT. The genes are TRBV7-2 and TRBJ1-5; the D is unclear. In germline, CDR1 is SGHTA, CDR2 FQGNSA. V gave up 1 base and J gave up 1 base, with 14 bases separating them. The CDR3 extends over 17 amino acids.

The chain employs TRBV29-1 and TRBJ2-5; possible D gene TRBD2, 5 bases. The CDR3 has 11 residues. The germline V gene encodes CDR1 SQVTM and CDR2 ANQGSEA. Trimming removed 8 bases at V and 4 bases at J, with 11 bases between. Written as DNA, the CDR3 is TGCAGCAAATTTGAGGGAGAGACCCAGTACTTC. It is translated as CSKFEGETQYF. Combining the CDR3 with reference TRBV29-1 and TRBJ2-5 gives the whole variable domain SAVISQKPSRDICQRGTSLTIQCQVDSQVTMMFWYRQQPGQSLTLIATANQGSEATYESGFVIDKFPISRPNLTFSTLTVSNMSPEDSSIYLCSKFEGETQYFGPGTRLLVL.

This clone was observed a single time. The CDR3 loop reads CASSHDRDGAYEQYF. DNA for the CDR3: TGCGCCAGCAGCCACGACCGGGACGGAGCCTACGAGCAGTACTTC. The chain links TRBV4-3 to TRBJ2-7; D could derive from TRBD1 or TRBD2 (5 bases each). This CDR3 spans 15 amino acids. V was pared by 3 bases and J by 2 bases, with 14 bases between. Germline loops: CDR1 LGHNA, CDR2 YSLEER.